These 12 T cell receptor beta chains came from one sample sequenced in a study of spatial heterogeneity in lung cancer. A single record per CDR3 protein comes from TCRdb applying MiXCR to the 5' RACE reads. The data show 55,000 to 75,000 distinct CDR3 sequences, 7.5% to 8.5% seen once. The time point was: sample taken at primary tumor resection. The authors sequenced whole RNA from tumor, nontumor lung or frozen PBMC without sorting. The sequenced sample was PBMCs, obtained at surgery. These receptors all stem from a female donor with early-stage non-small cell lung cancer.

The V gene is TRBV5-1, the J gene TRBJ1-4, with 9 bases that match TRBD1. From germline, CDR1 is SGHRS and CDR2 YFSETQ. The CDR3 consists of 15 residues. The J segment lost 5 bases and the V segment lost 4 bases, leaving 6 bases of the junction unmatched. The CDR3 loop reads CASSRTGADNEKLFF. For the CDR3, the DNA is TGCGCCAGCAGCCGGACAGGGGCGGACAATGAAAAACTGTTTTTT.

The chain carries TRBV20-1 and TRBJ1-6; no clear D. Trimming shortened V by 1 base and J by 0 bases, and 10 bases separated the two germline ends. Germline CDR1 reads DFQATT; CDR2 reads SNEGSKA (reference sequence). The CDR3 contains 16 residues. The CDR3 region is CSARVGGNSYNSPLHF. CDR3 nucleotides: TGCAGTGCTAGAGTTGGCGGTAACTCCTATAATTCACCCCTCCACTTT.

This clonotype was recorded at least ten times. The rearrangement links TRBV24-1 to TRBJ1-2; D gene ambiguous. V was pared by 6 bases and J by 2 bases, with 9 bases between. From germline, CDR1 is KGHDR and CDR2 SFDVKD. This CDR3 contains 13 residues. Here the CDR3 reads CATSPGANYGYTF. The CDR3, as DNA: TGTGCCACCAGTCCGGGAGCAAACTATGGCTACACCTTC.

This clonotype was detected many times. The chain has TRBV7-3 and TRBJ2-5; 9 positions match TRBD1. Germline V CDR1 and CDR2: SGHTA, FQGTGA. V was pared by 3 bases and J by 5 bases, with 1 base of the junction left unmatched. The CDR3 totals 13 residues. The CDR3 sequence: CASSFTGGETQYF. The CDR3 DNA sequence: TGTGCCAGCAGCTTCACAGGGGGCGAGACCCAGTACTTC.

The sample holds many counts of this clonotype. The chain recombines TRBV12-3 or TRBV12-4 with TRBJ2-1; TRBD1 aligns across 10 bases. Trimming at V came to 8 bases and at J to 6 bases, leaving 7 bases not matched to a gene. This CDR3 spans 14 amino acids. The CDR3 loop reads CASRRTGGINEQFF. CDR3 DNA: TGTGCCAGCCGCCGGACAGGGGGAATCAATGAGCAGTTCTTC.

The chain recombines TRBV15 with TRBJ2-5, with TRBD1 matching 8 bases. Germline trimming cut 1 base from V and 8 bases from J; bases unmatched to any gene: 12. Germline values: CDR1 LNHNV, CDR2 YYDKDF (reference sequence). The CDR3 spans 16 residues. This CDR3 reads CATSRAAPLQGGTQYF. The CDR3 region has the DNA TGTGCCACCAGCAGAGCAGCCCCCTTACAGGGGGGAACCCAGTACTTC. Together with reference TRBV15 and TRBJ2-5, the CDR3 gives the full variable domain: DAMVIQNPRYQVTQFGKPVTLSCSQTLNHNVMYWYQQKSSQAPKLLFHYYDKDFNNEADTPDNFQSRRPNTSFCFLDIRSPGLGDTAMYLCATSRAAPLQGGTQYFGPGTRLLVL.

At least ten counts were recorded for this clonotype. The genes are TRBV29-1 and TRBJ2-1; 7 bases are shared with TRBD1. V lost 5 bases, J lost 7 bases, and 11 bases stayed unmatched. This CDR3 contains 14 residues. Looked up from germline, CDR1 is SQVTM and CDR2 is ANQGSEA. Here the CDR3 reads CSVRRGSSNNEQFF. CDR3 in DNA: TGCAGCGTTCGCAGGGGGTCCAGTAATAATGAGCAGTTCTTC.

Only a few counts were recorded for this clonotype. The chain has TRBV5-6 and TRBJ1-2, with 12 bases identical to TRBD1. From germline, CDR1 is SGHDT and CDR2 YYEEEE. The CDR3 contains 15 residues. V was clipped by 2 bases and J by 3 bases; unmatched bases: 2. The CDR3, as DNA: TGTGCCAGCAGCTTAGGGACAGGGGGCGACTATGGCTACACCTTC. Translated: CASSLGTGGDYGYTF.

The sample holds many counts of this clonotype. The rearrangement links TRBV3-1 to TRBJ2-3; 7 bases match TRBD2. This CDR3 contains 14 residues. Germline V gives CDR1 LGHDT, CDR2 YNNKEL (reference sequence). V dropped 1 base and J dropped 7; count of bases not matched to a gene: 5. The CDR3 region has the DNA TGTGCCAGCAGCCAAGTACGGGAGGTACATACGCAGTATTTT. Translating gives CASSQVREVHTQYF.

This clonotype was counted between two and nine times. This chain joins TRBV27 and TRBJ2-1; TRBD1 or TRBD2 may be the D gene (5 bases each). V was shortened by 7 bases and J by 7 bases, with 17 bases between the two germline ends. This CDR3 has 14 residues. Per the germline V gene, CDR1 is MNHEY and CDR2 is SMNVEV (reference sequence). The CDR3 DNA reads as TGTGCCAGCACCCTACTAGGGGCTTCTAATGAGCAGTTCTTC. Encoded protein: CASTLLGASNEQFF.

In its sample, this clonotype was seen many times. V is TRBV5-1 and J is TRBJ1-4; 11 bases fit TRBD1. Germline V gives CDR1 SGHRS, CDR2 YFSETQ. This CDR3 contains 18 residues. V lost 3 bases, J lost 3 bases, and 10 bases stayed unmatched. The CDR3 loop is CASSWAGTGGRANEKLFF. CDR3 DNA: TGCGCCAGCAGCTGGGCCGGGACAGGGGGAAGAGCTAATGAAAAACTGTTTTTT.

In this sample, this clonotype turned up many times. The gene calls are TRBV12-3 or TRBV12-4 and TRBJ1-5, with D tentatively TRBD1 (6 bases). The CDR3 runs 14 residues. V was cut by 6 bases and J by 4 bases, with 13 bases left in between. CDR3 sequence: CASRNGQLNQPQHF. CDR3 in DNA: TGTGCCAGCAGAAACGGACAGTTAAATCAGCCCCAGCATTTT.